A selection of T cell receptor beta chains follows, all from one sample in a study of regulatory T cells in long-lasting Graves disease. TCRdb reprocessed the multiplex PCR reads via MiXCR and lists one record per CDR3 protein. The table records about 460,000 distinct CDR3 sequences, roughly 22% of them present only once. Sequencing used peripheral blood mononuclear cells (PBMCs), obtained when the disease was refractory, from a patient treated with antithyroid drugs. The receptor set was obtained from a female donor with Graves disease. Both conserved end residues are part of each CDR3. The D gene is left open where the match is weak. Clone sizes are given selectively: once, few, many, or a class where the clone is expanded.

CSVDGVMNTEAFF | TGCAGCGTTGATGGAGTGATGAACACTGAAGCTTTCTTT | few | TRBJ1-1 | NA | TRBV29-1
CASRDLINYGYTF | TGTGCCAGCAGGGACCTTATTAACTATGGCTACACCTTC | many | TRBJ1-2 | NA | TRBV2
CASSLRGSDTQYF | TGTGCCAGCAGCTTGAGGGGCTCAGATACGCAGTATTTT | NA | TRBJ2-3 | NA | TRBV7-2
CASSFGTKEKLFF | TGTGCCAGCAGCTTTGGGACGAAGGAAAAACTGTTTTTT | many | TRBJ1-4 | NA | TRBV7-8
CASSLAGAPRETQYF | TGTGCCAGCAGCTTAGCGGGGGCGCCCAGGGAGACCCAGTACTTC | many | TRBJ2-5 | NA | TRBV7-2
CAWSPMDREEYF | TGTGCCTGGAGTCCCATGGACAGGGAAGAGTACTTC | NA | TRBJ2-4 | TRBD1 | TRBV30
CATASTTNEKLFF | TGTGCCACGGCGAGCACAACTAATGAAAAACTGTTTTTT | many | TRBJ1-4 | NA | TRBV28
CASSFPAGKYEQYF | TGTGCCAGCAGCTTCCCCGCGGGGAAATACGAGCAGTACTTC | many | TRBJ2-7 | NA | TRBV6-1
CASSGGRRSQSPLHF | TGTGCCAGCAGTGGAGGACGACGTTCCCAATCACCCCTCCACTTT | many | TRBJ1-6 | NA | TRBV28
CSATPGTYEQYF | TGCAGTGCTACCCCGGGGACCTACGAGCAGTACTTC | NA | TRBJ2-7 | NA | TRBV20-1
CASSFGQPGTEAFF | TGTGCCAGCAGTTTTGGGCAGCCGGGCACTGAAGCTTTCTTT | few | TRBJ1-1 | NA | TRBV12-3/TRBV12-4
CSVVGTGSTEAFF | TGCAGCGTTGTAGGGACAGGTTCCACTGAAGCTTTCTTT | few | TRBJ1-1 | TRBD1 | TRBV29-1
CSADGQGIEAFF | TGCAGTGCAGACGGACAGGGGATTGAAGCTTTCTTT | NA | TRBJ1-1 | TRBD1 | TRBV20-1
CASSQDSDNLYGYTF | TGTGCCAGCAGCCAAGATTCGGATAACCTTTATGGCTACACCTTC | few | TRBJ1-2 | NA | TRBV3-1
CASSPSDRVDEKLFF | TGTGCCAGCAGTCCTTCCGACAGGGTTGATGAAAAACTGTTTTTT | many | TRBJ1-4 | TRBD1 | TRBV28
CASSFARNEKLFF | TGTGCCAGCAGTTTTGCTAGAAATGAAAAACTGTTTTTT | NA | TRBJ1-4 | NA | TRBV27
CASSSRLAGVPEQFF | TGTGCCAGCAGCTCCCGACTAGCGGGAGTCCCCGAGCAGTTCTTC | once | TRBJ2-1 | TRBD2 | TRBV7-2
CASSYDRARDTQYF | TGTGCCAGCAGTTACGACAGGGCGAGAGATACGCAGTATTTT | NA | TRBJ2-3 | TRBD1 | TRBV6-2/TRBV6-3
CASTRGAGQGPTDTQYF | TGTGCCAGTACGAGGGGAGCAGGACAGGGGCCCACAGATACGCAGTATTTT | NA | TRBJ2-3 | TRBD1 | TRBV19
CASEGAGGSGNEQFF | TGTGCCAGCGAGGGGGCGGGAGGTAGTGGCAATGAGCAGTTCTTC | NA | TRBJ2-1 | NA | TRBV28
CASSLEVTRAFF | TGTGCCAGCAGCTTAGAGGTCACGAGAGCTTTCTTT | few | TRBJ1-1 | NA | TRBV7-9
CASANYGYTF | TGTGCCAGCGCTAACTATGGCTACACCTTC | many | TRBJ1-2 | NA | TRBV2
CASSPATESTDTQYF | TGTGCCAGCAGCCCGGCCACCGAAAGCACAGATACGCAGTATTTT | once | TRBJ2-3 | NA | TRBV27
CASRNSGVNSYEQYF | TGTGCCAGCAGGAATAGCGGGGTAAACTCCTACGAGCAGTACTTC | NA | TRBJ2-7 | TRBD2 | TRBV3-1
CAIGGQGLTANTGELFF | TGTGCCATCGGGGGACAGGGTCTAACTGCGAACACCGGGGAGCTGTTTTTT | few | TRBJ2-2 | TRBD1 | TRBV10-3
CASGGETTLRDSNQPQHF | TGTGCCAGCGGTGGAGAAACTACCCTCCGCGATAGCAATCAGCCCCAGCATTTT | NA | TRBJ1-5 | NA | TRBV7-8
CASSYSAGVGETQYF | TGTGCCAGCAGTTACTCGGCGGGGGTTGGGGAGACCCAGTACTTC | many | TRBJ2-5 | TRBD2 | TRBV6-2/TRBV6-3
CASRGQGNEQFF | TGTGCCAGCAGGGGACAGGGCAATGAGCAGTTCTTC | few | TRBJ2-1 | TRBD1 | TRBV12-3/TRBV12-4
CASSLMTIQETQYF | TGTGCCAGCAGCTTGATGACAATCCAAGAGACCCAGTACTTC | NA | TRBJ2-5 | NA | TRBV5-6
CASSTRWGINTEAFF | TGTGCCAGTAGTACGAGGTGGGGGATCAACACTGAAGCTTTCTTT | NA | TRBJ1-1 | NA | TRBV19
CASSIATTDTQYF | TGTGCCAGTAGTATAGCTACGACAGATACGCAGTATTTT | NA | TRBJ2-3 | NA | TRBV19
CASSLSVGQGAYEQYF | TGTGCCAGCAGTTTAAGTGTGGGACAGGGGGCTTACGAGCAGTACTTC | NA | TRBJ2-7 | TRBD1 | TRBV12-3/TRBV12-4
CASTPMGDRVGGELFF | TGTGCCAGCACTCCTATGGGGGACAGGGTGGGCGGGGAGCTGTTTTTT | NA | TRBJ2-2 | TRBD1 | TRBV12-3/TRBV12-4
CASASVSGHISNQPQHF | TGTGCCAGCGCTTCGGTATCGGGGCATATCAGCAATCAGCCCCAGCATTTT | many | TRBJ1-5 | NA | TRBV28
CASSVPGQWNEQFF | TGTGCCAGCAGCGTACCGGGACAGTGGAATGAGCAGTTCTTC | NA | TRBJ2-1 | TRBD1 | TRBV9
CASSLGQGGHQPQHF | TGTGCCAGCAGCCTGGGACAGGGGGGTCATCAGCCCCAGCATTTT | many | TRBJ1-5 | TRBD1 | TRBV7-8
CASSPDRVEQFF | TGTGCCAGCAGTCCCGACAGGGTTGAGCAGTTCTTC | NA | TRBJ2-1 | TRBD1 | TRBV12-3/TRBV12-4
CASSPRTDRGTEAFF | TGTGCCAGCTCACCCAGAACAGATCGAGGCACTGAAGCTTTCTTT | few | TRBJ1-1 | NA | TRBV18
CIPARLAGGGEQFF | TGCATCCCAGCTAGGCTAGCGGGAGGAGGTGAGCAGTTCTTC | NA | TRBJ2-1 | TRBD2 | TRBV20-1
CATSDDGLGAFF | TGTGCCACCAGTGATGACGGATTAGGAGCTTTCTTT | few | TRBJ1-1 | NA | TRBV24-1
CASSQDRETHNYGYTF | TGTGCCAGCAGCCAAGATAGGGAGACCCATAACTATGGCTACACCTTC | NA | TRBJ1-2 | NA | TRBV3-1